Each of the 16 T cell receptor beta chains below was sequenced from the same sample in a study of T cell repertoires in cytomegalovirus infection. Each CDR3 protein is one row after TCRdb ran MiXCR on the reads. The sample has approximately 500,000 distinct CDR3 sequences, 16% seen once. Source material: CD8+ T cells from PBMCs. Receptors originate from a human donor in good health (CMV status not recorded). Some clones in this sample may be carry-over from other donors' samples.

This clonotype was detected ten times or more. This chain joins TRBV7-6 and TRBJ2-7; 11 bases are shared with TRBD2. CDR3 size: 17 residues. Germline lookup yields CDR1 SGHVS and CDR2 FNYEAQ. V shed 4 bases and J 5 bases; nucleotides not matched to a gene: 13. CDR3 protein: CASSSRISSGRFNEQYF. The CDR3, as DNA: TGTGCCAGCAGCTCGAGAATCTCTAGCGGGAGGTTCAACGAGCAGTACTTC.

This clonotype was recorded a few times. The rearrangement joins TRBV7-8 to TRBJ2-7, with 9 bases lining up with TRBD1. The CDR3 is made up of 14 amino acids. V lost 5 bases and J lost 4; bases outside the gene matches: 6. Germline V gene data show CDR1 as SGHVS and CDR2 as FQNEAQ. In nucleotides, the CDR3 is TGTGCCAGCAGCACAAGGGGACAGGGTTACGAGCAGTACTTC. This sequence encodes CASSTRGQGYEQYF.

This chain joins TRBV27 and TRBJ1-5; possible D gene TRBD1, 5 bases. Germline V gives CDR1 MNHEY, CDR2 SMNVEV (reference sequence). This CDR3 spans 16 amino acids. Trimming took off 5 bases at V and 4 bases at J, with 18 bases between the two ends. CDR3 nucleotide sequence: TGTGCCAGCAGTCCTTCTCAAGGGGATGCGAATCAGCCCCAGCATTTT. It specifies CASSPSQGDANQPQHF.

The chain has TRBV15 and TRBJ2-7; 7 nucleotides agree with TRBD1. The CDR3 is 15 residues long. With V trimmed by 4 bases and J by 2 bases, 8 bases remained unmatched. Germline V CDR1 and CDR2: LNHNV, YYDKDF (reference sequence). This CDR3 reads CATSMSRGQTYEQYF. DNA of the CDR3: TGTGCCACCAGCATGTCAAGGGGGCAGACCTACGAGCAGTACTTC.

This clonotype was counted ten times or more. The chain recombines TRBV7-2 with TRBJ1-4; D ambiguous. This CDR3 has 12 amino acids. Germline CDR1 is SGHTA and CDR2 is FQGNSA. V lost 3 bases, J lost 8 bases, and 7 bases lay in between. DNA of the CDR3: TGTGCCAGCAGCTTGTCAGTCGAAAAACTGTTTTTT. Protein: CASSLSVEKLFF.

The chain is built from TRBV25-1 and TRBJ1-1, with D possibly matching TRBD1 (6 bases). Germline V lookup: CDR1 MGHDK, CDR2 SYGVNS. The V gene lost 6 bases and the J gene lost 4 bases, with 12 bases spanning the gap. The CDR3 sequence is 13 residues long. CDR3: CASRETRGTEAFF. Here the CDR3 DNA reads TGTGCCAGCAGAGAGACCAGGGGCACTGAAGCTTTCTTT.

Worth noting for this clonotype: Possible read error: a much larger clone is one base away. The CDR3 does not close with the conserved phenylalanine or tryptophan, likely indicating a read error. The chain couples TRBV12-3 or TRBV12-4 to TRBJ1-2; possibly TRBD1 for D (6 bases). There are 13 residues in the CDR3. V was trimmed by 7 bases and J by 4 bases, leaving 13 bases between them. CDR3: CASKIEGVYGYTL. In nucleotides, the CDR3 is TGTGCCAGCAAAATCGAGGGGGTCTATGGCTACACCTTA.

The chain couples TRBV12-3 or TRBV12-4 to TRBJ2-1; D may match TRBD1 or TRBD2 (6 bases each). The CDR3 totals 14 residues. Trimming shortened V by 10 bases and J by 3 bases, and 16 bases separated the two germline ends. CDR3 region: CATGLGGLYNEQFF. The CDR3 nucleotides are TGTGCCACTGGGCTTGGGGGGCTCTACAATGAGCAGTTCTTC.

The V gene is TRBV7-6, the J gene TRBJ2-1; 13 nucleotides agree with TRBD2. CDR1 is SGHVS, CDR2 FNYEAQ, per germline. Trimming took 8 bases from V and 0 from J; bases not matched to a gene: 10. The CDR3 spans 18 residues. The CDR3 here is CASSLRGLAGYSYNEQFF. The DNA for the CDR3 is TGTGCCAGCTCCTTACGGGGACTAGCGGGATACTCCTACAATGAGCAGTTCTTC.

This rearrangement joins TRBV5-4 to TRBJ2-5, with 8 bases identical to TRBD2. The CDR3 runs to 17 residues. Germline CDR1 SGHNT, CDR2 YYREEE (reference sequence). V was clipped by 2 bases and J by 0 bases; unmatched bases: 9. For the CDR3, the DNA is TGTGCCAGCAGCTTAATGGATAGCGGGGCTAACCAAGAGACCCAGTACTTC. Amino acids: CASSLMDSGANQETQYF.

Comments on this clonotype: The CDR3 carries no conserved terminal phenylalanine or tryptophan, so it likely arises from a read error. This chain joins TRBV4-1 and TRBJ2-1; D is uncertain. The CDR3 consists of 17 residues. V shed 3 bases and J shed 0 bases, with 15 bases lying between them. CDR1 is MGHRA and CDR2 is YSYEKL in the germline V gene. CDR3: CASSHHDPGRSYNEQFL. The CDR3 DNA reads TGCGCCAGCAGCCATCACGACCCGGGTCGCTCCTACAATGAGCAGTTCTTA.

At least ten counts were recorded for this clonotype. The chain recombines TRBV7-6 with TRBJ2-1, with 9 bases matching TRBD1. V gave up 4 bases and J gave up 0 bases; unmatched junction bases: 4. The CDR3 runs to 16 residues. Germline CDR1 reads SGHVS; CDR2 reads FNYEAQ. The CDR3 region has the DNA TGTGCCAGCAGCTGGGGACAGGGCTACTCCTACAATGAGCAGTTCTTC. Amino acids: CASSWGQGYSYNEQFF. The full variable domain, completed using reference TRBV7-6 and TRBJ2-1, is GAGVSQSPRYKVTKRGQDVALRCDPISGHVSLYWYRQALGQGPEFLTYFNYEAQQDKSGLPNDRFSAERPEGSISTLTIQRTEQRDSAMYRCASSWGQGYSYNEQFFGPGTRLTVL.

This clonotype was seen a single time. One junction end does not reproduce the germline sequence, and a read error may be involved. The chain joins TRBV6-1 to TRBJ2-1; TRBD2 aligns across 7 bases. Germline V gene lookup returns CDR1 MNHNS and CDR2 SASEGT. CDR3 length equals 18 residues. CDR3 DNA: TGTACCAGCAGTTACCCCCCCCGGGGCGGGAGCAGGTCACATGAGCAGTTCTTC. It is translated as CTSSYPPRGGSRSHEQFF.

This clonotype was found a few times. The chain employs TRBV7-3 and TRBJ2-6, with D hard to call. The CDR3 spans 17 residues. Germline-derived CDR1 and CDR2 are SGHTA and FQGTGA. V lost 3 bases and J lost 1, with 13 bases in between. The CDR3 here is CASSFRASSSGANVLTF. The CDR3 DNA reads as TGTGCCAGCAGCTTCCGGGCATCGAGTTCTGGGGCCAACGTCCTGACTTTC.

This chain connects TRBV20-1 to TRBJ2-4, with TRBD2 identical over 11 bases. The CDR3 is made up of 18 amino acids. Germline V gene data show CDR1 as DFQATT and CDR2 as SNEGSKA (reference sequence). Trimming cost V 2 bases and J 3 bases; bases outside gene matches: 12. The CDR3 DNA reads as TGCAGTGCTAGACTAGCGGGAGGAGAGTGGGAGGACAAAAACATTCAGTACTTC. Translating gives CSARLAGGEWEDKNIQYF.

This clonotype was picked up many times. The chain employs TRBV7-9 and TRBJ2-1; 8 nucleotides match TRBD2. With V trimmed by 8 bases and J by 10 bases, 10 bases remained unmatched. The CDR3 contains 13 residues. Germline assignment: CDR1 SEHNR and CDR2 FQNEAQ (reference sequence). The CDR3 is CASLRSGSEEQFF. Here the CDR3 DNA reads TGTGCCAGCCTACGGAGCGGGAGTGAAGAGCAGTTCTTC.